This T cell receptor (beta chain) was sequenced in a study of cytomegalovirus exposure and HLA in healthy donors. The germline gives CDR1 SGHTA, CDR2 FQGTGA. V gave up 5 bases and J gave up 3 bases; unmatched junction bases: 3. CDR3 size: 14 residues. With 60 Vbeta and 13 Jbeta primers, the PCR was carried out. The method was immunoSEQ multiplex PCR; TCRdb's version includes in-frame clones alone and lacks a portion of them. The top ten clones hold around 3.9% of a sample with 100,000 to 150,000 clones, about 70% of them seen once. Sequencing was done on a sample of PBMCs. This clonotype originated in a woman aged 40 to 50 in good health and CMV-seronegative. The rearrangement uses TRBV7-3 and TRBJ2-7; 11 bases line up with TRBD2. CDR3 DNA: TGTGCCAGCAGCCCGACTAGCGGGGACTACGAGCAGTACTTC. Translation gives CASSPTSGDYEQYF. Variable domain in full (rest from reference TRBV7-3 and TRBJ2-7): GAGVSQTPSNKVTEKGKYVELRCDPISGHTALYWYRQSLGQGPEFLIYFQGTGAADDSGLPNDRFFAVRPEGSVSTLKIQRTERGDSAVYLCASSPTSGDYEQYFGPGTRLTVT.